The TCR beta chain under discussion was sequenced for a study of blood T cell repertoires in COVID-19. Study-wide background: Sites in the United States, Italy and Spain provided acute and convalescent COVID-19 samples.

The V and J ends lost 4 bases and 2 bases, in that order; junction bases with no gene match: 5. Germline V CDR1 and CDR2: SNHLY, FYNNEI. The CDR3 has 15 residues. Method: immunoSEQ multiplex PCR; TCRdb's copy keeps in-frame clones and lacks some. The sample consists of 330,000 or so clones, 87% of them appearing once. The chain recombines TRBV2 with TRBJ2-1, with 7 positions matching TRBD2. The sequenced sample was peripheral blood. The sequence was collected from a man aged 25-40 years with COVID-19, enrolled during active disease. The CDR3 DNA sequence: TGTGCCAGCAGTGTTATGGGGGGGACCTACAATGAGCAGTTCTTC. It translates to CASSVMGGTYNEQFF. Full variable domain (missing parts from reference TRBV2 and TRBJ2-1): EPEVTQTPSHQVTQMGQEVILRCVPISNHLYFYWYRQILGQKVEFLVSFYNNEISEKSEIFDDQFSVERPDGSNFTLKIRSTKLEDSAMYFCASSVMGGTYNEQFFGPGTRLTVL.